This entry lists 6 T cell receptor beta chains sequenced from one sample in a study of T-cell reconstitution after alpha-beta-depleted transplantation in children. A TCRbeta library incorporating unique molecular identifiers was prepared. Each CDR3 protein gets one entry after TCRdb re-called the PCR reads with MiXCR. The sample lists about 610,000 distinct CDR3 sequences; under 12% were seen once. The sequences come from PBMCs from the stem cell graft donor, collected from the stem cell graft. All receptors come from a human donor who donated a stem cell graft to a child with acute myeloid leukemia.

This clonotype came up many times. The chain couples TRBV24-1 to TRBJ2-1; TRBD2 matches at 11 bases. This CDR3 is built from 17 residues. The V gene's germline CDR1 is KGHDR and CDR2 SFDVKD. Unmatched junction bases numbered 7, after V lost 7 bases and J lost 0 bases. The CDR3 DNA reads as TGTGCCACCAGACTAGCGGGAGCCCCTTTCTCCTACAATGAGCAGTTCTTC. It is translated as CATRLAGAPFSYNEQFF.

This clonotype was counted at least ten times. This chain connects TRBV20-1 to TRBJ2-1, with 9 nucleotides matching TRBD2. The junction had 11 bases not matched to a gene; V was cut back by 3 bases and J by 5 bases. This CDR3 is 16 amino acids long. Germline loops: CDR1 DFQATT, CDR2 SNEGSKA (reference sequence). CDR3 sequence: CSARRNQRGRDNEQFF. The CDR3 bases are TGCAGTGCTAGGCGTAACCAACGCGGGAGGGACAATGAGCAGTTCTTC.

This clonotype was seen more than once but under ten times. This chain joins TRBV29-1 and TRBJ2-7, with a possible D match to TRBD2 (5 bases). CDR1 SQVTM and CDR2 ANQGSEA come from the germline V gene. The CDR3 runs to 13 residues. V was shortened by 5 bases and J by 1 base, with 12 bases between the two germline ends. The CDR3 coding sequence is TGCAGCGTTCTAACTAGGGTTTCCTACGAGCAGTACTTC. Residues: CSVLTRVSYEQYF.

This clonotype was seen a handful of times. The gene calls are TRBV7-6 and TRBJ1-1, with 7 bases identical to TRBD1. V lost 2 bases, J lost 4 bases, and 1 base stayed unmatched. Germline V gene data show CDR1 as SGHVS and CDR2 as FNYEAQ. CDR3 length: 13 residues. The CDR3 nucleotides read TGTGCCAGCAGCTTAACAGGGGTCACTGAAGCTTTCTTT. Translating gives CASSLTGVTEAFF. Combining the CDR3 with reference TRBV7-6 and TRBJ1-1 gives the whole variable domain GAGVSQSPRYKVTKRGQDVALRCDPISGHVSLYWYRQALGQGPEFLTYFNYEAQQDKSGLPNDRFSAERPEGSISTLTIQRTEQRDSAMYRCASSLTGVTEAFFGQGTRLTVV.

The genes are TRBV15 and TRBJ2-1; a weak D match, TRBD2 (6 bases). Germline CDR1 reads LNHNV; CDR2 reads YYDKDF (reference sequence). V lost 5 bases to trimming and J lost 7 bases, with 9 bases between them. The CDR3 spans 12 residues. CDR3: CATSGGGNEQFF. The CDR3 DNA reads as TGTGCCACCAGCGGTGGAGGGAATGAGCAGTTCTTC.

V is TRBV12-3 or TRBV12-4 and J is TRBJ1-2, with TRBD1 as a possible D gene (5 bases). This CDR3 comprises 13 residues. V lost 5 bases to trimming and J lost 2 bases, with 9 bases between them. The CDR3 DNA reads TGTGCCAGCAGTCCCAGGGAGAACTATGGCTACACCTTC. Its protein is CASSPRENYGYTF.